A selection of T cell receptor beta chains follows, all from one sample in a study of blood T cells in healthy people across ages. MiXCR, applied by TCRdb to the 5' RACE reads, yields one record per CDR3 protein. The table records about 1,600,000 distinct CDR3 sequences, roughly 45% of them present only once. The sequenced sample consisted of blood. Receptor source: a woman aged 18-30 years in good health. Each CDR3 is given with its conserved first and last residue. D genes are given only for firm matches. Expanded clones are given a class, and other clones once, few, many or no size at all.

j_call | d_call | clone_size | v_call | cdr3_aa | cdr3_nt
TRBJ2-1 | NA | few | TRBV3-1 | CASSQDHPYNEQFF | TGTGCCAGCAGCCAAGATCACCCATACAATGAGCAGTTCTTC
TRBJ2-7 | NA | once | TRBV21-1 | CASGPRGQGYEQYF | TGTGCCAGCGGCCCCCGAGGACAGGGCTACGAGCAGTACTTC
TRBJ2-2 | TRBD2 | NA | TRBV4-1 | CASSQEDSGLAINWFTGELFF | TGCGCCAGCAGCCAAGAGGACTCGGGACTAGCGATAAATTGGTTCACCGGGGAGCTGTTTTTT
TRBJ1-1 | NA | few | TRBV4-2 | CASSQGLDMNTEAFF | TGTGCCAGCAGCCAGGGCCTGGACATGAACACTGAAGCTTTCTTT
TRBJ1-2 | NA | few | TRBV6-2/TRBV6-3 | CASSSDPGVRNYGYTF | TGTGCCAGCAGTTCCGACCCAGGGGTGCGAAACTATGGCTACACCTTC
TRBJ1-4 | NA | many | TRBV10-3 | CAISGRINEKLFF | TGTGCCATCAGTGGTCGGATTAATGAAAAACTGTTTTTT
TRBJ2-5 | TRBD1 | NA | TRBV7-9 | CASSSGQDRETQYF | TGTGCCAGCAGTTCGGGACAGGATCGGGAGACCCAGTACTTC
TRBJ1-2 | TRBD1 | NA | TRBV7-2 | CASSLRQGGGYTF | TGTGCCAGCAGCTTAAGACAGGGCGGTGGCTACACCTTC
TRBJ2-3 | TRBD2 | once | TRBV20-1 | CSASGTSGTVDTQYF | TGCAGTGCTAGTGGTACTAGCGGGACAGTAGATACGCAGTATTTT
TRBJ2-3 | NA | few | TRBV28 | CASSFGDGGTTDTQYF | TGTGCCAGCAGTTTTGGAGACGGCGGCACCACAGATACGCAGTATTTT
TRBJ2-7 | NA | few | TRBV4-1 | CASSREAQNYEQYF | TGCGCCAGCAGCCGGGAGGCCCAGAACTACGAGCAGTACTTC
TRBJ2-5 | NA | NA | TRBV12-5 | CASGGERGSRNPSETQYF | TGTGCTAGTGGTGGGGAAAGGGGTTCGAGAAACCCTTCTGAGACCCAGTACTTC
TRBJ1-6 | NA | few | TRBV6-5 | CASRTDSPLHF | TGTGCCAGCAGGACAGATTCACCCCTCCACTTT
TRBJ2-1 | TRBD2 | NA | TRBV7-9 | CASSWASGSTNEQFF | TGTGCCAGCAGCTGGGCTAGCGGGAGTACGAATGAGCAGTTCTTC
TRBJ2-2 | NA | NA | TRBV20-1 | CSARPPGLANTGELFF | TGCAGTGCTAGACCCCCTGGGCTAGCGAACACCGGGGAGCTGTTTTTT
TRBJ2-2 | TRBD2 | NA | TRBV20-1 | CSARWPSGVATGELFF | TGCAGTGCTAGATGGCCTAGCGGAGTAGCCACCGGGGAGCTGTTTTTT
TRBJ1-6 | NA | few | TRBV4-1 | CASSGAALNSPLHF | TGCGCCAGCAGCGGAGCTGCTTTGAATTCACCCCTCCACTTT
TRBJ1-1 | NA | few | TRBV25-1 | CASKLSNTEAFF | TGTGCCAGCAAACTCAGCAACACTGAAGCTTTCTTT
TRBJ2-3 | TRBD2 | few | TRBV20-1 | CSARGDLSGTRGTQYF | TGCAGTGCTAGGGGAGACCTTAGCGGGACCCGAGGTACGCAGTATTTT
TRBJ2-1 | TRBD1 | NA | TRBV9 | CASSPDRVYNEQFF | TGTGCCAGCAGCCCTGACAGGGTGTACAATGAGCAGTTCTTC
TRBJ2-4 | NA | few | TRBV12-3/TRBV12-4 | CASSFSSGGWDIQYF | TGTGCCAGCAGTTTTAGCAGTGGTGGGTGGGACATTCAGTACTTC
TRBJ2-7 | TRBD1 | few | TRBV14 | CASSRGPGQGFNEQYF | TGTGCCAGCAGCCGAGGACCGGGACAGGGGTTCAACGAGCAGTACTTC
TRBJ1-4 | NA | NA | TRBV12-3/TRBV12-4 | CASSRTRGAGEKLFF | TGTGCCAGCAGTAGGACCCGGGGTGCGGGGGAAAAACTGTTTTTT
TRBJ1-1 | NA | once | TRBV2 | CASSERPGEAMNTEAFF | TGTGCCAGCAGTGAAAGGCCAGGGGAAGCCATGAACACTGAAGCTTTCTTT
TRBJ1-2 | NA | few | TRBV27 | CASIGARGYTF | TGTGCCAGCATCGGGGCGCGGGGCTACACCTTC
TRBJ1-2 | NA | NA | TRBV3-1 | CASSQFDAEGFTF | TGTGCCAGCAGCCAATTTGATGCGGAAGGGTTCACCTTC
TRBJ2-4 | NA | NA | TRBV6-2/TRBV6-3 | CASSYSSLGSGEQYF | TGTGCCAGCAGTTACTCCAGCCTGGGGTCGGGGGAGCAGTACTTC
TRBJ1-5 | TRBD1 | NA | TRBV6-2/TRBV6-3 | CASSYSISRGPNQPQHF | TGTGCCAGCAGTTACTCGATTAGCAGGGGGCCAAATCAGCCCCAGCATTTT
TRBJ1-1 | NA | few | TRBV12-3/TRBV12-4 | CASSEPGNTEAFF | TGTGCCAGCAGTGAGCCGGGGAACACTGAAGCTTTCTTT
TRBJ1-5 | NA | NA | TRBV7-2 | CASSSGVPGAQHF | TGTGCCAGCAGCTCGGGAGTACCGGGAGCCCAGCATTTT
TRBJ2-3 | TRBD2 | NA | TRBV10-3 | CAISEASGSEDTQYF | TGTGCCATCAGTGAGGCGAGCGGGAGTGAAGATACGCAGTATTTT
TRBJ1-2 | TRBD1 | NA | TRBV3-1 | CASSQVRTGGGYTF | TGTGCCAGCAGCCAAGTGAGGACAGGGGGCGGCTACACCTTC
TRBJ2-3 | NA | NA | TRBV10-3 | CAISDSAGSADTLYF | TGTGCCATTAGTGACTCTGCAGGTAGCGCAGATACGCTGTATTTT
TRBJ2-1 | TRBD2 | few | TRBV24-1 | CATSESGGPAFF | TGTGCCACCAGTGAGTCGGGAGGGCCCGCGTTCTTC
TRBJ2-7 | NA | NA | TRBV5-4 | CASSLDEGPYEQYF | TGTGCCAGCAGCCTGGATGAGGGCCCCTACGAGCAGTACTTC
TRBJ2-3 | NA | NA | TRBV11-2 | CASSGSGSSTDTQYF | TGTGCCAGCAGCGGTAGCGGCTCTAGCACAGATACGCAGTATTTT
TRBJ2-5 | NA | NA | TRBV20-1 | CSAESRGVGETQYF | TGCAGTGCCGAAAGCCGGGGAGTTGGGGAGACCCAGTACTTC
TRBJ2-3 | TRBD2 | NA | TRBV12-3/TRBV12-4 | CASRAGGPITDTQYF | TGTGCCAGCCGAGCGGGGGGGCCCATAACCGATACGCAGTATTTT
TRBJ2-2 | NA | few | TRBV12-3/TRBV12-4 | CASSFIKGYTGELFF | TGTGCCAGCAGTTTTATAAAGGGCTACACCGGGGAGCTGTTTTTT
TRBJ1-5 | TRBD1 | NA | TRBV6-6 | CASKPATGGNQPQHF | TGTGCCAGCAAACCGGCGACAGGGGGCAATCAGCCCCAGCATTTT
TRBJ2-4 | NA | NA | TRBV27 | CASSLPAKNIQYF | TGTGCCAGCAGCCTCCCAGCCAAAAACATTCAGTACTTC